This TCR beta chain was sequenced during a study of cytomegalovirus exposure and HLA in healthy donors. Study-level results: Some V segments could not be told apart, so they were left out, TRBV6-2 and TRBV6-3 among them. The study recorded over 150 TCR beta chains that were cytomegalovirus-associated. Later analysis demonstrated an association between a missense DCLRE1C variant and TCR beta V- and J-gene trimming.

A word on this clone: The antigen is not known.

The study ran its PCR with 60 Vbeta and 13 Jbeta primers. In the authors' methods: Tens of millions of unique TCR beta chains, roughly 10 million shared, were counted in a later analysis. Some clones are missing from TCRdb's copy, which holds only in-frame ones; the method was immunoSEQ multiplex PCR. D and trimming come from the DNA, and the V and J calls and clone size come from that table. The profile shows some 170,000 clones, approximately 78% of them singletons. Germline CDR1 reads SGHKS; CDR2 reads YYEKEE (reference sequence). This CDR3 region has 15 residues. V lost 1 base and J lost 2, with 12 bases in between.

The receptor was derived from a girl aged 2-10 years in good health and CMV-seropositive. Sequenced sample: PBMCs. This chain links TRBV5-5 with TRBJ2-5; maybe TRBD2 (6 bases). CDR3: CASSLLASVQETQYF. The CDR3 DNA reads as TGTGCCAGCAGCTTGCTGGCTAGCGTACAAGAGACCCAGTACTTC.